The clone carrying this T cell receptor (beta chain) was detected ten times or more. Its antigen is undetermined. Trimming shortened V by 0 bases and J by 5 bases, and 14 bases separated the two germline ends. This CDR3 is 15 amino acids long. Germline-derived CDR1 and CDR2 are SGHNT and YYREEE (reference sequence). The data derive from a study of tumor-infiltrating lymphocytes in primary liver carcinoma. Findings of the study overall: Roughly 7-24% of top clones, and no more, occurred in all five tumor regions. The overlap of tumor-adjacent and tumor-blood pairs was smaller than that of tumor region pairs.

For each extraction, RNA and DNA were obtained together from approximately 20-30 mg of unsorted bulk tissue. Total RNA amounting to about 520 ng was the source from which TCR beta cDNA was made with a constant-region primer. Slightly modified ARM-PCR with three nested multiplex PCR rounds yielded TCR beta libraries. The study ran its first two PCR rounds for approximately 11 cycles each, using TRBV1-TRBV30 forward primers and a C-beta reverse primer. TCRdb re-analysed the multiplex PCR reads in MiXCR, keeping a single row per CDR3 protein. The data hold around 71,000 distinct CDR3 sequences, with about two thirds observed a single time.

The sequenced sample consisted of liver tumor tissue from sampling region 4. Subset here: tumor region T4, right-lateral pole. This clonotype was obtained from a woman aged 55-69 years with primary liver carcinoma and hepatitis B virus infection. J is TRBJ1-1 and V is TRBV5-4; weak D call: TRBD1 (6 bases). As DNA, the CDR3 is TGTGCCAGCAGCTTGGGGGGGGGCGGAGGTACTGAAGCTTTCTTT. Amino acid sequence: CASSLGGGGGTEAFF.